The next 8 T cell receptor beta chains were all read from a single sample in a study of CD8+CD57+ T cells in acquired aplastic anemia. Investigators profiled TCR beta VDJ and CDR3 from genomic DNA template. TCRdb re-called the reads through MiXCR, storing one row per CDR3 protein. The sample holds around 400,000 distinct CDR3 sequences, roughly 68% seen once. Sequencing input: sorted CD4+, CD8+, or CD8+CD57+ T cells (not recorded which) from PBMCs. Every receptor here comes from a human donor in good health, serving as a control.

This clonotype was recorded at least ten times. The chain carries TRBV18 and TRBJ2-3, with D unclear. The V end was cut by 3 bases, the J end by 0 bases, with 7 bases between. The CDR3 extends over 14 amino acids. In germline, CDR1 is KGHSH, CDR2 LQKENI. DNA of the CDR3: TGTGCCAGCTCACCTCAGGACAGCACAGATACGCAGTATTTT. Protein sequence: CASSPQDSTDTQYF.

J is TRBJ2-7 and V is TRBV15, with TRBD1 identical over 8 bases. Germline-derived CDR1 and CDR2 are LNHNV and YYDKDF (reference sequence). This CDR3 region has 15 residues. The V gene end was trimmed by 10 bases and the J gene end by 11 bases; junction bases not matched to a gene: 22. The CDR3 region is CASSGEPGQAHDEYF. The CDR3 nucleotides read TGTGCCAGCAGTGGGGAACCGGGACAGGCCCACGATGAGTACTTC.

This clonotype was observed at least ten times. CDR3 sequence (DNA): TGCAGTGCTAGGCCGTTTTCAACGGGGGCCAGGGAGACCCAGTACTTC. The encoded protein is CSARPFSTGARETQYF. J is TRBJ2-5 and V is TRBV20-1; D may match TRBD1 or TRBD2 (6 bases each). Trimming removed 3 bases from V and 5 bases from J, with 22 bases in between. CDR1 is DFQATT, CDR2 SNEGSKA, per germline (reference sequence). This CDR3 has 16 amino acids.

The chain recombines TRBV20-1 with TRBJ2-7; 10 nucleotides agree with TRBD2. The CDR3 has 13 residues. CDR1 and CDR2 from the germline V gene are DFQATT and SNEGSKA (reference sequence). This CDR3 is CKAGGPLRYEQYF. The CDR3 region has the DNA TGCAAAGCGGGGGGGCCTCTCAGATACGAGCAGTACTTC.

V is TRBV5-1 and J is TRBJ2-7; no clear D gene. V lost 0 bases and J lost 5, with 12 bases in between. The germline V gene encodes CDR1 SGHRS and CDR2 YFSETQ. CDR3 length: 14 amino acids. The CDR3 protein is CASSLAGGLHEQYV. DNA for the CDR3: TGCGCCAGCAGCTTGGCCGGCGGTCTCCACGAGCAGTACGTC.

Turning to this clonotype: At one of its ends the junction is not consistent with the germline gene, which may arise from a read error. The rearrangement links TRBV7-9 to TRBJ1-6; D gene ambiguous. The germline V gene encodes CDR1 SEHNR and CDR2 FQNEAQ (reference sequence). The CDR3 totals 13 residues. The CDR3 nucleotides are TGTGCCAGCCGCTTGGGGTTGGATTCACCCCTCCACTTT. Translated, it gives CASRLGLDSPLHF.

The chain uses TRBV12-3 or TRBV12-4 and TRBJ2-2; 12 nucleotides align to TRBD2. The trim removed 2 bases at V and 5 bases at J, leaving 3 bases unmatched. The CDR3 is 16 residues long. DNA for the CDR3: TGTGCCAGCAGTTTAAGACTAGCGGGGGCTACCGGGGAGCTGTTTTTT. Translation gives CASSLRLAGATGELFF.

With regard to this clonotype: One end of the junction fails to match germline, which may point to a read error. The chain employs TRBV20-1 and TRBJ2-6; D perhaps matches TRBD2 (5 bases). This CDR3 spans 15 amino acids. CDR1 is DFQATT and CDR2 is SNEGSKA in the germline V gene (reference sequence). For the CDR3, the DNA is TGCAGTGCTAGAGTCGAGGGAACTGGGCCCAACGTCCTGACTTTC. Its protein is CSARVEGTGPNVLTF.